This T cell receptor (beta chain) was sequenced for a study of blood T cell repertoires in COVID-19 (dated by TCRdb to 2018 to 2020). Turning to the overall study: Collaborator samples came from the United States, Italy and Spain and covered acute and convalescent phases of COVID-19. The prospective study material was composed of cDNA or gDNA derived from T cells, B-cell-depleted T cells, or PBMCs. The dataset comprised deeply sampled blood TCRbeta repertoires from subjects exposed to, actively infected with, or recovered from COVID-19. The repertoires were released in a freely available public database meant as a resource for research on the immune response to SARS-CoV-2. Samples came from the ongoing ImmuneRACE study (first 160 participants) plus 1,254 subjects from 6 global collaborators. The sample metadata nearly always contained a de-identified subject ID, COVID-19 status, age in years and sex. Where available, HLA class I and class II types were taken from metadata supplied by the sample provider and were not determined by assay-based typing. The full study reports these points: The quantity of clinical and demographic metadata differed by source and by participant and was supplied without curation.

Each collaborating institution followed its own protocols to collect whole blood in K2EDTA tubes. Collaborator samples were shipped for TCRbeta analysis as frozen whole blood, isolated PBMCs, or DNA extracted from either sample type. TCRbeta CDR3 regions were amplified from genomic DNA using the immunoSEQ Assay, a bias-controlled multiplex PCR. The paper's processing steps were these. Within the assay, amplification of reference gene primers was used to estimate how many nucleated cells each sample contained. Sequence reads were collapsed and filtered to measure the absolute abundance of every unique TCRbeta CDR3 rearrangement. For each sample, productive Simpson clonality was calculated as the square root of Simpson's diversity index over productive rearrangements. Entries here come from immuneACCESS through TCRdb and include only in-frame sequences with V and J called. Some clones fail to appear in such tables; in the studies checked, an unresolved V gene covers under half of the shortfall, and the cause of the remainder is unknown. V and J calls and clone size follow that table, whereas D and trimming were derived from the DNA. This sample is represented by 250,000 or so clones; under 85% of them were singletons. Clones ranked in the top ten supply around 5.5% of the sample.

This clone appeared a few times. Its antigen is still unknown. No base quality information exists; no much larger clone differs at one position. The germline V gene provides CDR1 KGHSH and CDR2 LQKENI. The CDR3 runs 12 amino acids, cysteine and phenylalanine included. CDR3 DNA only is kept here, 36 bases in frame from base 1. The junction shows trimming of 4 bases on V and 3 bases on J, plus 6 bases between the germline ends. The chain was built from TRBV18 and TRBJ2-5; the D segment cannot be called with confidence. This TCR derives from a human donor in a cohort sampled during active COVID-19. Material: peripheral blood. This receptor carries the CDR3 CASSLEEETQYF. The nucleotide sequence is given as TGTGCCAGCTCACTCGAGGAAGAGACCCAGTACTTC.